This T cell receptor beta chain came from a study of cytomegalovirus exposure and HLA in healthy donors. Study in general: The early release's HLA-typed donors yielded approximately 81 million unique TCRs.

As concerns this clone: Its target is not known.

PCR employed 60 Vbeta and 13 Jbeta primers. Here immunoSEQ multiplex PCR was the method, and the copy in TCRdb shows in-frame clones only, minus some. The table includes around 62,000 clones, roughly 78% detected once. Study-wide results and limits: Researchers reported from a later analysis that most CMV-associated TCR beta chains appeared HLA-restricted.

V lost 4 bases to trimming and J lost 15 bases; unmatched junction nucleotides: 7. Germline V gene data show CDR1 as LGHNA and CDR2 as YNFKEQ. This CDR3 has 14 residues. The chain recombines TRBV4-2 with TRBJ2-1, with TRBD2 matching 15 bases. This TCR derives from a man aged 40-49 years in good health and CMV-seronegative. The sequencing sample was made of PBMCs. In DNA form, the CDR3 reads TGTGCCAGCAGCCTCCTGGGACTAGCGGGAGGACCGTTCTTC. Amino acid sequence: CASSLLGLAGGPFF.